Sequencing of this T cell receptor beta chain was carried out in a study of blood T cells in healthy people across ages. Study-level findings and limits: Total diversity from one million sequenced T cells was likely underestimated. Diversity was higher, and naive CD4+ cells more numerous, in long-lived donors than in aged donors.

For the second PCR, which ran for 7 to 11 cycles, a sample-barcoded 5' primer and a J-beta primer mix were used. The study obtained at least 2.5 million CDR3-containing paired-end reads from every sample. TCRdb passed the 5' RACE reads through MiXCR, listing each CDR3 protein once. The repertoire holds approximately 1.5 million distinct CDR3 sequences, with roughly 32% as singletons. Germline values: CDR1 MGHRA, CDR2 YSYEKL. The CDR3 consists of 15 residues. The V end lost 4 bases, the J end lost 8 bases, and 20 bases lay between the germline ends. A few counts support this clonotype. Its target is not known.

The specimen was blood. The V gene is TRBV4-1, the J gene TRBJ1-1; D uncertain. This receptor was identified in a woman in her 30s in good health. The CDR3 protein is CASSPIPIREEEAFF. CDR3 DNA sequence: TGCGCCAGCAGCCCGATTCCCATAAGGGAGGAAGAAGCTTTCTTT.